This T cell receptor beta chain was documented in a study of cytomegalovirus exposure and HLA in healthy donors. Across the whole study: As an earlier analysis found, 150 million to 200 million T cells yielded approximately 110 million unique TCR beta sequences.

Study observations and caveats: Many donors carried some public TCRs, although rarity characterized most TCR sequences. In a later analysis, HLA-associated beta chains showed higher expansion and lower generation probabilities than comparable chains.

The PCR contained 60 Vbeta and 13 Jbeta primers. Using immunoSEQ multiplex PCR, the repertoire was profiled, and TCRdb retains in-frame clones only, with some absent. The data hold some 150,000 clones, with around 76% observed a single time. CDR1 and CDR2 (germline): SGHNT, YENEEA. V was clipped by 5 bases and J by 4 bases; unmatched bases: 5. The CDR3 is made up of 13 amino acids. The table lists this clone with a count of one. Its specificity is not known. This clonotype was obtained from a man in his sixties in good health and CMV-seronegative. The chain recombines TRBV11-3 with TRBJ2-7, with 7 positions matching TRBD1. Sequenced input: PBMCs. The CDR3, as DNA: TGTGCCAGCAGCCACGGGACAGATTACGAGCAGTACTTC. It yields the protein CASSHGTDYEQYF.